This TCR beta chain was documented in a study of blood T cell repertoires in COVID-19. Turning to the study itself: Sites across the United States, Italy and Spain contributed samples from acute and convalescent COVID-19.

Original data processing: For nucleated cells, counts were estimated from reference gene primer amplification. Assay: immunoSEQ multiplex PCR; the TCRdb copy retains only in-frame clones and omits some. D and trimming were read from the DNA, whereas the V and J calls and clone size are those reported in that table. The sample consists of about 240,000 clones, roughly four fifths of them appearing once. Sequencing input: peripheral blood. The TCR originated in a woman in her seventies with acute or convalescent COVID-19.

CDR3 sequence (DNA): TGTGCCAGCAGTAAGGGGGGGCCGAGCGAGACCCAGTACTTC. Protein product: CASSKGGPSETQYF. The chain combines TRBV7-2 with TRBJ2-5; D is perhaps TRBD2 (7 bases). This CDR3 is built from 14 residues. CDR1 and CDR2 from the germline V gene are SGHTA and FQGNSA. V lost 6 bases, J lost 5 bases, and 16 bases lay in between.